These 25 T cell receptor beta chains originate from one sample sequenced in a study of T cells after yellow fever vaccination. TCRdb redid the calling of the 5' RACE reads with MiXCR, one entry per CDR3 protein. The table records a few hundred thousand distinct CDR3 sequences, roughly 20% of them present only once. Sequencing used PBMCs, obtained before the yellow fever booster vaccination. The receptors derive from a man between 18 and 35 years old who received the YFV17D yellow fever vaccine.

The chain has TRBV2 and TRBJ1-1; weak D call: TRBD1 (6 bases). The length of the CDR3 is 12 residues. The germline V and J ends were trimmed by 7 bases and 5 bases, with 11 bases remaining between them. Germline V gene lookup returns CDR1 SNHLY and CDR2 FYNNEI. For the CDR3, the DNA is TGTGCCAGCACCGATACAGGGACTGAAGCTTTCTTT. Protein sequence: CASTDTGTEAFF.

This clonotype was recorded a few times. CDR3 DNA sequence: TGTGCCAGCAGCTCGAGACTCCGGACCGACGATACGCAGTATTTT. It is translated as CASSSRLRTDDTQYF. The rearrangement links TRBV7-9 to TRBJ2-3; D uncertain. V lost 4 bases and J lost 6, with 17 bases in between. The length of the CDR3 is 15 residues. Germline CDR1 and CDR2: SEHNR and FQNEAQ (reference sequence).

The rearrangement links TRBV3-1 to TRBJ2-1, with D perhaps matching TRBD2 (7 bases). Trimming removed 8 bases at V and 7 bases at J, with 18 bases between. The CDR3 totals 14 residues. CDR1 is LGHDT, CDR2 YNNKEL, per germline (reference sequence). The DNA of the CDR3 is TGTGCCAGCCGGGGGGCGGGGGCGAGGAATGAGCAGTTCTTC. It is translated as CASRGAGARNEQFF.

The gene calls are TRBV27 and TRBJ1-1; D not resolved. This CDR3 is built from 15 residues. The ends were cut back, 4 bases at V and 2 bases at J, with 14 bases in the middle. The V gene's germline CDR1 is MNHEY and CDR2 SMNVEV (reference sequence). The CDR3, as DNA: TGTGCCAGCAGTTCCGCAGGATACAGAAACACTGAAGCTTTCTTT. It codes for CASSSAGYRNTEAFF.

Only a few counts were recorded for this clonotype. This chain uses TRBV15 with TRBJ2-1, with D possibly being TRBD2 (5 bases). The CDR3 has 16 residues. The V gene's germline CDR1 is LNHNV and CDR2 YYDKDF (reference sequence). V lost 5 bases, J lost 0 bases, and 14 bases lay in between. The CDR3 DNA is TGTGCCACCAGCCTGGTTGGCGGAGGCTCCTACAATGAGCAGTTCTTC. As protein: CATSLVGGGSYNEQFF.

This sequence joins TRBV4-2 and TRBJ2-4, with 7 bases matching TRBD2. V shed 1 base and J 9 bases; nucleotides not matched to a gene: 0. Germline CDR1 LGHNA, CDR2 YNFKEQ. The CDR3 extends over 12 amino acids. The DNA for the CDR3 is TGTGCCAGCAGCCAAGCTAGCGGCATTCAGTACTTC. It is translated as CASSQASGIQYF.

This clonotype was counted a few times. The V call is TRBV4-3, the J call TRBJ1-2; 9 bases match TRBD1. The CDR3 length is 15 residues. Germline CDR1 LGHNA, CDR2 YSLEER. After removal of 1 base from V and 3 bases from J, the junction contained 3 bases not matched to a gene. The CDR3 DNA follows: TGCGCCAGCAGCCAAGGGACAGGGGCCGACTATGGCTACACCTTC. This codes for CASSQGTGADYGYTF.

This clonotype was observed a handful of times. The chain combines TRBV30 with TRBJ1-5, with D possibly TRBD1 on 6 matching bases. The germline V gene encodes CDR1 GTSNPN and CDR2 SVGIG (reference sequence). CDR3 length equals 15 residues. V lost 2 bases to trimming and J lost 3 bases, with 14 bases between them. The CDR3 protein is CAWSTDTGLNQPQHF. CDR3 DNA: TGTGCCTGGAGTACAGATACAGGGCTCAATCAGCCCCAGCATTTT.

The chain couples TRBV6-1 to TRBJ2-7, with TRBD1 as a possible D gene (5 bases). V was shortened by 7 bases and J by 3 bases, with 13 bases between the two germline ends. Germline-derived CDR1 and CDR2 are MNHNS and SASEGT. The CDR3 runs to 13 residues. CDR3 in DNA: TGTGCCAGCAATCCTAAGGGGAACTACGAGCAGTACTTC. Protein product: CASNPKGNYEQYF.

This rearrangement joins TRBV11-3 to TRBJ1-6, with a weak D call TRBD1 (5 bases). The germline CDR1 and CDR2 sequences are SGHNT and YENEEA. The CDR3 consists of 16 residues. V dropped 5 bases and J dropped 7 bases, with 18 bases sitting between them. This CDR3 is CASSLRKLRQNSPLHF. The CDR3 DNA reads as TGTGCCAGCAGCCTAAGAAAGCTTCGACAGAATTCACCCCTCCACTTT.

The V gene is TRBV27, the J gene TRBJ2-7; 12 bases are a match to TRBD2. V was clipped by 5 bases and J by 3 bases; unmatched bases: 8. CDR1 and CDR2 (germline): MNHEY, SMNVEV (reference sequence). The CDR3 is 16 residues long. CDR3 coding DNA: TGTGCCAGCAGTGCTTTCGGGACTAGCGGGTTCTACGAGCAGTACTTC. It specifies CASSAFGTSGFYEQYF.

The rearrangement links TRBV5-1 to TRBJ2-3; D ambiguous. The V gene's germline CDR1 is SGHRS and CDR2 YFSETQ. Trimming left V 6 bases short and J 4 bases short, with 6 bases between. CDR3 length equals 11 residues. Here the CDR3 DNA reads TGCGCCAGCATTACCCCAGATACGCAGTATTTT. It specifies CASITPDTQYF.

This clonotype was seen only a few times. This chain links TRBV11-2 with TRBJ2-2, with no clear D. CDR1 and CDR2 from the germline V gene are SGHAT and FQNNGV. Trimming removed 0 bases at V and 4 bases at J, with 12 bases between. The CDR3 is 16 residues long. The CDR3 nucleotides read TGTGCCAGCAGCTTAGAGTCAGTAGTAGGCACCGGGGAGCTGTTTTTT. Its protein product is CASSLESVVGTGELFF.

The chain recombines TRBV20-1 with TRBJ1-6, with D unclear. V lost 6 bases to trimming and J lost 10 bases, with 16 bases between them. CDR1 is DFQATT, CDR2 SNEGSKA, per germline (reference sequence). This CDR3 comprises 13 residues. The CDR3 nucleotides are TGCAGTGCCCACACTGGTAGGAGCTCACCCCTCCACTTT. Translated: CSAHTGRSSPLHF.

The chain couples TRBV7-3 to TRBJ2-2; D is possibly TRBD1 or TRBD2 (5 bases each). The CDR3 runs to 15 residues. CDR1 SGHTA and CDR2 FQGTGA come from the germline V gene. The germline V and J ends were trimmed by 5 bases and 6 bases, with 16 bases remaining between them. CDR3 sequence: CASSPGTLGPGELFF. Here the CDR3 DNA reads TGTGCCAGCAGCCCGGGGACCCTGGGCCCCGGGGAGCTGTTTTTT.

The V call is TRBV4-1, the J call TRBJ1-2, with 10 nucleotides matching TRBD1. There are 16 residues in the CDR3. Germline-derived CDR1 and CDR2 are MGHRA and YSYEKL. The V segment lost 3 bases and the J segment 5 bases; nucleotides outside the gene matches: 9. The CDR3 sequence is CASSHKTGQGIYGYTF. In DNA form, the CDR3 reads TGCGCCAGCAGCCATAAGACGGGACAGGGGATATATGGCTACACCTTC.

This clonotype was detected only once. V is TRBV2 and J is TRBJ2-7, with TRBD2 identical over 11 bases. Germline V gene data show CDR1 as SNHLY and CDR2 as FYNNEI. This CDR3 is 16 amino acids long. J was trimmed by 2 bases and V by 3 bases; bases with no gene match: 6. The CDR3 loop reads CASSEASGGLTYEQYV. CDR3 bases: TGTGCCAGCAGTGAGGCTAGCGGGGGGTTAACCTACGAGCAGTACGTC.

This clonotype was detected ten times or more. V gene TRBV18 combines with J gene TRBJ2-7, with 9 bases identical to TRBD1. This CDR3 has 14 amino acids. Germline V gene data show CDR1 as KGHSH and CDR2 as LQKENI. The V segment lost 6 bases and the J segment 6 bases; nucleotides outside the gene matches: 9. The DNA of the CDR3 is TGTGCCAGCTCTCCTAGGACAGGGGTAAGCGAGCAGTACGTC. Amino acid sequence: CASSPRTGVSEQYV.

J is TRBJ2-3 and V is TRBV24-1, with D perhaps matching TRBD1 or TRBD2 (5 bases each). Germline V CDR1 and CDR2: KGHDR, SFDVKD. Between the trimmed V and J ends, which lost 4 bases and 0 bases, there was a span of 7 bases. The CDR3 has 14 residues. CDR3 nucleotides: TGTGCCACCAGTGACGGGGCTAGCACAGATACGCAGTATTTT. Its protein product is CATSDGASTDTQYF.

CDR3 residues: CSARESGTTAKNIQYF. As DNA, the CDR3 is TGCAGTGCTAGAGAATCCGGGACAACAGCCAAAAACATTCAGTACTTC. The chain couples TRBV20-1 to TRBJ2-4; perhaps TRBD1 as D (6 bases). This CDR3 spans 16 amino acids. CDR1 and CDR2 (germline): DFQATT, SNEGSKA (reference sequence). V shed 0 bases and J shed 0 bases, with 12 bases lying between them.

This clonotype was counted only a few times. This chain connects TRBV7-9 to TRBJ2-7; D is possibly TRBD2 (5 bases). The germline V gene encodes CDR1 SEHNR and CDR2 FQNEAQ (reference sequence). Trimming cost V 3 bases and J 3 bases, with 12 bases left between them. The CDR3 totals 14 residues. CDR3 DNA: TGTGCCAGCAGCTTCAGCGGACCCCACTACGAGCAGTACGTC. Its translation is CASSFSGPHYEQYV.

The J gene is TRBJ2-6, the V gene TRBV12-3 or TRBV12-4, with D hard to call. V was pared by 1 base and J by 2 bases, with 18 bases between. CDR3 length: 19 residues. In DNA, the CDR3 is TGTGCCAGCAGTTTAGTTTCATACCCAGACTCTCCTGGGGCCAACGTCCTGACTTTC. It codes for CASSLVSYPDSPGANVLTF.

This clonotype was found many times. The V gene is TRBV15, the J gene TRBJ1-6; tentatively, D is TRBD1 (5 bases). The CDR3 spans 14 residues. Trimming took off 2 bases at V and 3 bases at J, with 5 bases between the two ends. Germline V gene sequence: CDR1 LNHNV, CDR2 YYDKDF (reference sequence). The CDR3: CATSRQGYNSPLHF. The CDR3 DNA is TGTGCCACCAGCAGACAGGGCTATAATTCACCCCTCCACTTT.

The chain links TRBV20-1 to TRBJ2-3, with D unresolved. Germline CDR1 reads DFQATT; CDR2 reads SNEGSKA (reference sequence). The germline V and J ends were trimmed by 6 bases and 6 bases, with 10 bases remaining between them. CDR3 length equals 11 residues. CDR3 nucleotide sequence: TGCAGTGCCCGAAGTGATGATACGCAGTATTTT. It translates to CSARSDDTQYF.

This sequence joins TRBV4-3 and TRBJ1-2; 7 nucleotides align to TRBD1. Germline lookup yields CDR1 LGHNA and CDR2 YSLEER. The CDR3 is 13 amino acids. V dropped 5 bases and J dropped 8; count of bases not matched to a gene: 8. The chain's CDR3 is CASSTTGEEGYTF. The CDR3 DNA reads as TGCGCCAGCAGCACCACAGGGGAAGAAGGCTACACCTTC.